This entry lists 26 T cell receptor beta chains sequenced from one sample in a study of blood T cell repertoires in COVID-19. The table came from immunoSEQ multiplex PCR; TCRdb's copy has only in-frame clones and leaves some out. The top ten clones hold about 1.9% of a sample with 150,000 to 200,000 clones, roughly nine tenths of them seen once. The sample taken for sequencing was peripheral blood. These receptors came from a young man who had recovered from COVID-19.

The chain combines TRBV6-5 with TRBJ1-5; TRBD1 aligns across 9 bases. V shed 5 bases and J 7 bases; nucleotides not matched to a gene: 3. The CDR3 is 13 amino acids. Looked up from germline, CDR1 is MNHEY and CDR2 is SVGAGI. CDR3 loop: CASSRDRVQPQHF. CDR3 nucleotide sequence: TGTGCCAGCAGTAGGGACAGGGTCCAGCCCCAGCATTTT.

J is TRBJ2-3 and V is TRBV6-5; 7 bases are a match to TRBD2. CDR1 MNHEY and CDR2 SVGAGI come from the germline V gene. With V trimmed by 8 bases and J by 2 bases, 10 bases remained unmatched. CDR3 length equals 15 residues. The CDR3 region is CASGLRGRPTDTQYF. The CDR3 DNA reads TGTGCCAGCGGGCTGCGGGGGAGGCCCACAGATACGCAGTATTTT.

CDR3 sequence reads: CASSQGLAGIYEQYF. The CDR3 DNA is TGTGCCAGCAGCCAAGGACTAGCGGGAATCTACGAGCAGTACTTC. The rearrangement links TRBV14 to TRBJ2-7; TRBD2 matches at 11 bases. This CDR3 has 15 amino acids. The J segment lost 3 bases and the V segment lost 1 base, leaving 2 bases of the junction unmatched. Germline CDR1 and CDR2: SGHDN and FVKESK.

The count of this clone is one. V and J are TRBV30 and TRBJ2-5; D not resolved. The CDR3 extends over 12 amino acids. V was pared by 4 bases and J by 4 bases, with 10 bases between. Germline V gene lookup returns CDR1 GTSNPN and CDR2 SVGIG (reference sequence). CDR3 nucleotide sequence: TGTGCCTGGACAGAGGAACGAGAGACCCAGTACTTC. This sequence encodes CAWTEERETQYF.

The chain combines TRBV5-6 with TRBJ1-1; D is unclear. Per the germline V gene, CDR1 is SGHDT and CDR2 is YYEEEE. V shed 2 bases and J shed 5 bases, with 7 bases lying between them. CDR3 size: 12 residues. The CDR3 sequence: CASSFFGTEAFF. DNA for the CDR3: TGTGCCAGCAGCTTCTTCGGGACTGAAGCTTTCTTT.

This rearrangement joins TRBV23-1 to TRBJ2-7, with a possible D match to TRBD1 (5 bases). TRBV23-1 carries the ORF label, with uncertain function. V was clipped by 4 bases and J by 5 bases, with 21 bases between them. The CDR3 loop spans 16 amino acids. In DNA form, the CDR3 reads TGCGCCAGCAGTCCCTCGGGCAGGGCCGCTTGTCACGAGCAGTACTTC. Its translation is CASSPSGRAACHEQYF.

The chain recombines TRBV19 with TRBJ2-2; possibly TRBD1 for D (7 bases). CDR3 length: 14 amino acids. The V and J ends lost 7 bases and 7 bases respectively, with 16 bases between them. CDR1 is LNHDA and CDR2 is SQIVND in the germline V gene (reference sequence). As DNA, the CDR3 is TGTGCCAGTAAGGAGGGGGCAGGGCACGGGGAGCTGTTTTTT. Encoded protein: CASKEGAGHGELFF.

The V gene is TRBV6-4, the J gene TRBJ2-2, with D tentatively TRBD1 (5 bases). CDR1 and CDR2 (germline): MRHNA, SNTAGT. The V gene lost 6 bases and the J gene lost 7 bases, with 15 bases spanning the gap. The CDR3 runs 14 residues. CDR3 nucleotides: TGTGCCAGCAGCGACCCGAATAGGGGCGGGGAGCTGTTTTTT. Encoded protein: CASSDPNRGGELFF.

The sample holds one count of this clone. The chain uses TRBV6-2 or TRBV6-3 and TRBJ2-2; D ambiguous. The CDR3 length is 13 residues. Germline values: CDR1 MNHEY, CDR2 SVGEGT. V lost 4 bases to trimming and J lost 6 bases, with 9 bases between them. CDR3: CASSFQFSGELFF. CDR3 DNA sequence: TGTGCCAGCAGTTTTCAGTTCTCCGGGGAGCTGTTTTTT.

The chain is built from TRBV5-4 and TRBJ2-3, with 7 bases that match TRBD2. This CDR3 is built from 16 residues. With V trimmed by 0 bases and J by 0 bases, 4 bases remained unmatched. The germline V gene encodes CDR1 SGHNT and CDR2 YYREEE (reference sequence). The CDR3 is CASSLAASGSTDTQYF. In DNA, the CDR3 is TGTGCCAGCAGCTTGGCGGCTAGCGGTAGCACAGATACGCAGTATTTT.

This chain connects TRBV5-1 to TRBJ2-7; 8 bases line up with TRBD1. In germline, CDR1 is SGHRS, CDR2 YFSETQ. CDR3 length equals 15 residues. V was pared by 6 bases and J by 3 bases, with 11 bases of the junction left unmatched. CDR3 nucleotides: TGCGCCAGCAATTCCGGGACAGGAGCTTTCTACGAGCAGTACTTC. It is translated as CASNSGTGAFYEQYF.

The rearrangement joins TRBV6-6 to TRBJ1-2; D not resolved. Looked up from germline, CDR1 is MNHNY and CDR2 is SVGAGI (reference sequence). The CDR3 has 13 residues. The V and J ends lost 8 bases and 2 bases respectively, with 12 bases between them. The CDR3 DNA sequence: TGTGCCAGCTACCACAGTGCGAACTATGGCTACACCTTC. It translates to CASYHSANYGYTF.

The genes are TRBV6-2 or TRBV6-3 and TRBJ1-1; D not certain. The CDR3 is 13 residues long. The V and J ends lost 2 bases and 13 bases respectively, with 17 bases between them. CDR1 is MNHEY and CDR2 is SVGEGT in the germline V gene. CDR3 region: CASSYVGRLDGFF. In DNA form, the CDR3 reads TGTGCCAGCAGTTACGTCGGTCGCCTAGACGGTTTCTTT.

For the CDR3, the DNA is TGCGCCACCAAAGCGGGACAGGGGTTCAGCGGGGAGACCCAGTACTTC. It encodes CATKAGQGFSGETQYF. This rearrangement joins TRBV4-1 to TRBJ2-5; TRBD1 matches at 10 bases. CDR3 length: 16 residues. J was trimmed by 5 bases and V by 10 bases; bases with no gene match: 16. Germline CDR1 reads MGHRA; CDR2 reads YSYEKL.

The chain has TRBV7-8 and TRBJ1-2; 7 bases agree with TRBD1. Germline CDR1 SGHVS, CDR2 FQNEAQ. This CDR3 region has 16 residues. The V and J ends lost 1 base and 0 bases, in that order; junction bases with no gene match: 5. CDR3 bases: TGTGCCAGCAGCTTAGGGGACAGATATTCTAACTATGGCTACACCTTC. Protein: CASSLGDRYSNYGYTF.

The CDR3 DNA reads as TGTGCCAGCAGTTTGACAGGGGTTTTCGAAAAACTGTTTTTT. This codes for CASSLTGVFEKLFF. The gene calls are TRBV28 and TRBJ1-4; 8 bases agree with TRBD1. The J segment lost 8 bases and the V segment lost 3 bases, leaving 5 bases of the junction unmatched. This CDR3 contains 14 residues. CDR1 MDHEN and CDR2 SYDVKM come from the germline V gene.

The chain uses TRBV18 and TRBJ2-2; no reliable D call. CDR1 is KGHSH, CDR2 LQKENI, per germline. The CDR3 consists of 15 residues. The V gene lost 2 bases and the J gene lost 3 bases, with 10 bases spanning the gap. The CDR3 reads CASSPIQSDTGELFF. The CDR3 DNA reads TGTGCCAGCTCACCAATACAGTCAGACACCGGGGAGCTGTTTTTT.

The J gene is TRBJ1-1, the V gene TRBV6-2 or TRBV6-3; 9 bases fit TRBD1. V shed 2 bases and J 0 bases; nucleotides not matched to a gene: 7. Germline V gene sequence: CDR1 MNHEY, CDR2 SVGEGT. The CDR3 has 17 amino acids. In nucleotides, the CDR3 is TGTGCCAGCAGTTACGGGACAGGGTTTGAGGTGAACACTGAAGCTTTCTTT. It translates to CASSYGTGFEVNTEAFF.

J is TRBJ2-5 and V is TRBV7-3; 7 bases are a match to TRBD2. V shed 2 bases, J shed 5 bases, and the junction held 2 bases outside the gene matches. This CDR3 spans 13 amino acids. Germline V CDR1 and CDR2: SGHTA, FQGTGA. CDR3 region: CASSLDGGETQYF. In DNA, the CDR3 is TGTGCCAGCAGCTTAGACGGGGGGGAGACCCAGTACTTC.

Only one count was recorded for this clone. V and J are TRBV12-3 or TRBV12-4 and TRBJ2-1, with D possibly being TRBD2 (6 bases). The germline V and J ends were trimmed by 3 bases and 8 bases, with 11 bases remaining between them. The CDR3 covers 13 residues. The CDR3 nucleotides are TGTGCCAGCAGTTTGTGGGCTAGCGATGAGCAGTTCTTC. Protein: CASSLWASDEQFF.

This clone was picked up one time. The rearrangement joins TRBV6-5 to TRBJ1-1, with TRBD1 as a possible D gene (5 bases). The CDR3 extends over 11 amino acids. The V and J ends lost 6 bases and 6 bases respectively, with 8 bases between them. The germline V gene has CDR1 MNHEY and CDR2 SVGAGI. Here the CDR3 DNA reads TGTGCCAGCAGCAGGGTCGCTGAAGCTTTCTTT. This translates into CASSRVAEAFF.

The chain carries TRBV4-3 and TRBJ2-7, with D uncertain. The V gene's germline CDR1 is LGHNA and CDR2 YSLEER. Trimming pared 3 bases from V and 3 bases from J, leaving 18 bases between. This CDR3 region has 16 residues. The CDR3 here is CASSQNYRNQGYEQYF. DNA for the CDR3: TGCGCCAGCAGCCAGAATTACAGAAATCAAGGCTACGAGCAGTACTTC.

The rearrangement uses TRBV6-5 and TRBJ2-7; 8 bases match TRBD2. Trimming at V came to 8 bases and at J to 4 bases, leaving 10 bases not matched to a gene. CDR1 and CDR2 from the germline V gene are MNHEY and SVGAGI. The CDR3 sequence is 14 residues long. CDR3 loop: CASRSSGRNYEQYF. The CDR3 DNA reads TGTGCCAGCCGCTCCAGCGGGAGAAATTACGAGCAGTACTTC.

V usage is TRBV6-5 and J usage is TRBJ1-4; 9 nucleotides agree with TRBD1. Germline loops: CDR1 MNHEY, CDR2 SVGAGI. This CDR3 contains 13 residues. Germline trimming cut 6 bases from V and 6 bases from J; bases unmatched to any gene: 2. CDR3 DNA sequence: TGTGCCAGCAGGAGGGACAGGGATGAAAAACTGTTTTTT. This codes for CASRRDRDEKLFF.

This clone was seen a few times. This chain uses TRBV18 with TRBJ1-6; TRBD1 aligns across 7 bases. The V and J ends lost 3 bases and 9 bases, in that order; junction bases with no gene match: 2. The CDR3 extends over 13 amino acids. Germline loops: CDR1 KGHSH, CDR2 LQKENI. The CDR3 DNA reads as TGTGCCAGCTCACCGGGACAGACTTCACCCCTCCACTTT. Protein: CASSPGQTSPLHF.

This clone appeared once. The chain combines TRBV6-5 with TRBJ1-4, with 8 positions matching TRBD1. V dropped 3 bases and J dropped 2; count of bases not matched to a gene: 5. This CDR3 spans 16 amino acids. The V gene's germline CDR1 is MNHEY and CDR2 SVGAGI. The CDR3 nucleotides are TGTGCCAGCAGTTATTTTCACAGGGGGACTAATGAAAAACTGTTTTTT. Translated, it gives CASSYFHRGTNEKLFF.